Listed here are 25 T cell receptor beta chains from one sample, sequenced in a study of CD8 T cells in ankylosing spondylitis. One entry per CDR3 protein, called by TCRdb with MiXCR from the 5' RACE reads. The sample lists about 400,000 distinct CDR3 sequences; 20% were seen once. Specimen: blood, either unsorted or a sorted T cell fraction (not recorded which). The receptors stem from a male donor with ankylosing spondylitis or in good health (not recorded which).

V gene TRBV3-1 combines with J gene TRBJ2-2; D unclear. Germline CDR1 LGHDT, CDR2 YNNKEL (reference sequence). The V end was cut by 1 base, the J end by 1 base, with 10 bases between. CDR3 length: 16 amino acids. The CDR3 spells CASSQVGPKNTGELFF. The CDR3 DNA reads TGTGCCAGCAGCCAAGTCGGACCCAAGAACACCGGGGAGCTGTTTTTT. The full variable domain, rest sourced from reference TRBV3-1 and TRBJ2-2, is DTAVSQTPKYLVTQMGNDKSIKCEQNLGHDTMYWYKQDSKKFLKIMFSYNNKELIINETVPNRFSPKSPDKAHLNLHINSLELGDSAVYFCASSQVGPKNTGELFFGEGSRLTVL.

The chain combines TRBV7-9 with TRBJ2-7, with no clear D. This CDR3 spans 12 amino acids. Germline loops: CDR1 SEHNR, CDR2 FQNEAQ (reference sequence). Trimming shortened V by 5 bases and J by 3 bases, and 8 bases separated the two germline ends. The CDR3 protein is CASSPSLYEQYF. The CDR3 DNA sequence: TGTGCCAGCAGCCCTTCCCTCTACGAGCAGTACTTC.

This clonotype was recorded many times. The J gene is TRBJ2-2, the V gene TRBV4-1; TRBD1 matches at 7 bases. V lost 8 bases and J lost 0; bases outside the gene matches: 6. This CDR3 comprises 15 residues. Germline V lookup: CDR1 MGHRA, CDR2 YSYEKL. CDR3 sequence reads: CASGGQEANTGELFF. CDR3 DNA sequence: TGCGCCAGCGGAGGACAGGAGGCGAACACCGGGGAGCTGTTTTTT.

The J gene is TRBJ2-7, the V gene TRBV20-1; no firm D call. The CDR3 contains 13 residues. Per the germline V gene, CDR1 is DFQATT and CDR2 is SNEGSKA (reference sequence). Trimming took off 3 bases at V and 0 bases at J, with 9 bases between the two ends. CDR3 in amino acids: CSARSGLSYEQYF. CDR3 bases: TGCAGTGCTAGGTCAGGTCTCTCCTACGAGCAGTACTTC.

This chain joins TRBV7-8 and TRBJ2-7, with TRBD1 matching 7 bases. Germline CDR1 and CDR2: SGHVS and FQNEAQ. Losses at the gene ends were 5 bases for V and 2 bases for J; bases not matched to a gene: 6. The CDR3 is 14 amino acids. The CDR3 sequence is CASSTQGVAYEQYF. CDR3 in DNA: TGTGCCAGCAGCACCCAGGGGGTTGCCTACGAGCAGTACTTC.

The chain joins TRBV29-1 to TRBJ2-7, with 8 bases aligning to TRBD1. The CDR3 consists of 14 residues. V shed 3 bases and J 5 bases; nucleotides not matched to a gene: 9. Germline V gene lookup returns CDR1 SQVTM and CDR2 ANQGSEA. The CDR3 bases are TGCAGCGTTGAGCGCGCAGGGGGCTATAACGAGCAGTACTTC. Residues: CSVERAGGYNEQYF.

In its sample, this clonotype was seen a few times. The chain combines TRBV11-2 with TRBJ2-3; maybe TRBD2 (7 bases). Per germline, CDR1 SGHAT and CDR2 FQNNGV. This CDR3 spans 15 amino acids. The V gene lost 5 bases and the J gene lost 7 bases, with 19 bases spanning the gap. The CDR3 bases are TGTGCCAGCAGCCTGTTCGGGGGGCTGAGGTATACGCAGTATTTT. Translating gives CASSLFGGLRYTQYF.

Here the CDR3 reads CASSLAPNQPQHF. CDR3 nucleotides: TGTGCCAGCAGCTTAGCCCCCAATCAGCCCCAGCATTTT. This chain joins TRBV7-8 and TRBJ1-5; no definite D call. Germline CDR1 and CDR2: SGHVS and FQNEAQ. The germline V and J ends were trimmed by 0 bases and 3 bases, with 3 bases remaining between them. The CDR3 is 13 amino acids.

The chain combines TRBV10-2 with TRBJ2-2, with D perhaps TRBD2 (6 bases). The germline V gene has CDR1 WSHSY and CDR2 SAAADI. This CDR3 is 14 amino acids long. Deletions cut 7 bases from V and 1 base from J, with 10 bases between. CDR3 nucleotides: TGCGCCAGCATATTGGGAGGGAACACCGGGGAGCTGTTTTTT. This codes for CASILGGNTGELFF.

This clonotype has just a few counts. The chain recombines TRBV20-1 with TRBJ2-5; 8 positions agree with TRBD1. CDR3 length: 12 amino acids. Germline assignment: CDR1 DFQATT and CDR2 SNEGSKA (reference sequence). Trimming took 6 bases from V and 4 from J; bases not matched to a gene: 4. The CDR3 DNA is TGCAGTGCGGACAGGGCAGGAGAGACCCAGTACTTC. As protein: CSADRAGETQYF.

This clonotype occurred a few times. The rearrangement uses TRBV15 and TRBJ2-3; D remains ambiguous. The CDR3 spans 12 residues. The germline V gene has CDR1 LNHNV and CDR2 YYDKDF (reference sequence). V lost 3 bases and J 9 bases, leaving 10 bases between the germline ends. CDR3: CATSSWGDTQYF. The CDR3 coding sequence is TGTGCCACCAGCAGTTGGGGTGACACGCAGTATTTT.

The chain is built from TRBV28 and TRBJ1-5, with D possibly matching TRBD1 (5 bases). Trimming took off 8 bases at V and 5 bases at J, with 16 bases between the two ends. Germline CDR1 MDHEN, CDR2 SYDVKM. There are 14 residues in the CDR3. The CDR3 reads CASFSPGRDQPQHF. CDR3 bases: TGTGCCAGCTTTTCCCCGGGCAGGGATCAGCCCCAGCATTTT.

This rearrangement joins TRBV12-3 or TRBV12-4 to TRBJ2-2; TRBD1 is a possible D gene (6 bases). CDR3 length equals 14 residues. V lost 5 bases to trimming and J lost 1 base, with 8 bases between them. The CDR3 protein is CASSPQGNTGELFF. CDR3 coding DNA: TGTGCCAGCAGTCCACAGGGGAACACCGGGGAGCTGTTTTTT.

The chain is built from TRBV20-1 and TRBJ1-3, with D tentatively TRBD1 (6 bases). V lost 2 bases and J lost 2, with 13 bases in between. The CDR3 is 15 amino acids. Germline V lookup: CDR1 DFQATT, CDR2 SNEGSKA (reference sequence). Written as DNA, the CDR3 is TGCAGTGCTAGACCCCGTGGGGGCGCTGGAAACACCATATATTTT. Translating it yields CSARPRGGAGNTIYF.

The J gene is TRBJ2-5, the V gene TRBV7-8; D is possibly TRBD2 (5 bases). The germline V gene has CDR1 SGHVS and CDR2 FQNEAQ. V was pared by 5 bases and J by 3 bases, with 10 bases between. This CDR3 is 13 amino acids long. The CDR3: CASSQFGEETQYF. The DNA for the CDR3 is TGTGCCAGCAGCCAGTTCGGGGAAGAGACCCAGTACTTC. The full variable domain, completed using reference TRBV7-8 and TRBJ2-5, is GAGVSQSPRYKVAKRGQDVALRCDPISGHVSLFWYQQALGQGPEFLTYFQNEAQLDKSGLPSDRFFAERPEGSVSTLKIQRTQQEDSAVYLCASSQFGEETQYFGPGTRLLVL.

The chain recombines TRBV14 with TRBJ2-5; D is possibly TRBD1 (7 bases). Germline loops: CDR1 SGHDN, CDR2 FVKESK. V was cut by 2 bases and J by 3 bases, with 13 bases left in between. The CDR3 has 15 residues. The CDR3 bases are TGTGCCAGCAGCCAAAGGGGGGACAGTGAAGAGACCCAGTACTTC. Its protein is CASSQRGDSEETQYF.

The chain couples TRBV27 to TRBJ2-7, with TRBD1 matching over 7 bases. The germline V gene encodes CDR1 MNHEY and CDR2 SMNVEV (reference sequence). The CDR3 runs to 13 residues. With V trimmed by 3 bases and J by 6 bases, 5 bases remained unmatched. The CDR3 DNA follows: TGTGCCAGCAGTTTCCCCAACAGGGGCGAGCAGTACTTC. Amino acids: CASSFPNRGEQYF.

The chain couples TRBV29-1 to TRBJ2-3, with D unresolved. CDR1 is SQVTM, CDR2 ANQGSEA, per germline. This CDR3 has 12 amino acids. V lost 4 bases and J 4 bases, leaving 9 bases between the germline ends. This CDR3 reads CSVAPTSDTQYF. DNA for the CDR3: TGCAGCGTTGCACCTACTTCAGATACGCAGTATTTT.

The table lists this clonotype with a few counts. This sequence joins TRBV12-3 or TRBV12-4 and TRBJ2-3, with 9 nucleotides matching TRBD2. Trimming removed 3 bases from V and 4 bases from J; junction bases left unmatched: 11. The CDR3 runs 17 residues. The CDR3 nucleotides are TGTGCCAGCAGTTTTGGGCTAGGCGGGGGGGTCTCAGATACGCAGTATTTT. It codes for CASSFGLGGGVSDTQYF.

This clonotype showed up many times. The chain has TRBV6-5 and TRBJ2-1; the match to TRBD1 covers 9 bases. CDR3 length equals 15 residues. Germline V gives CDR1 MNHEY, CDR2 SVGAGI. Germline trimming cut 2 bases from V and 2 bases from J; bases unmatched to any gene: 1. For the CDR3, the DNA is TGTGCCAGCAGTTACGGACAGGGGACCTACAATGAGCAGTTCTTC. Translating gives CASSYGQGTYNEQFF.

This clonotype was seen ten or more times. This chain links TRBV29-1 with TRBJ2-2; TRBD1 matches 8 bases. V was pared by 7 bases and J by 3 bases, with 7 bases of the junction left unmatched. CDR3 length: 14 amino acids. Germline V gene lookup returns CDR1 SQVTM and CDR2 ANQGSEA. In nucleotides, the CDR3 is TGCAGCGCTGCGGGACAGGTTTACACCGGGGAGCTGTTTTTT. It yields the protein CSAAGQVYTGELFF.

This clonotype was counted between two and nine times. The rearrangement uses TRBV2 and TRBJ2-4; 10 bases fit TRBD1. The CDR3 consists of 16 residues. The germline V gene has CDR1 SNHLY and CDR2 FYNNEI. After removal of 4 bases from V and 1 base from J, the junction contained 4 bases not matched to a gene. The CDR3 reads CASSADRGLAKNIQYF. Written as DNA, the CDR3 is TGTGCCAGCAGTGCCGACAGGGGGCTTGCCAAAAACATTCAGTACTTC.

This clonotype was recorded a few times. V usage is TRBV12-3 or TRBV12-4 and J usage is TRBJ2-1, with D perhaps assigned TRBD1 or TRBD2 (5 bases each). Trimming took 7 bases from V and 6 from J, leaving 16 bases between them. This CDR3 has 14 amino acids. The CDR3 sequence: CASTPWGPINEQFF. Written as DNA, the CDR3 is TGTGCCAGCACCCCCTGGGGACCGATCAATGAGCAGTTCTTC.

This clonotype was found a few times. This chain joins TRBV20-1 and TRBJ2-1, with D possibly being TRBD1 or TRBD2 (7 bases each). The CDR3 consists of 15 residues. The germline gives CDR1 DFQATT, CDR2 SNEGSKA (reference sequence). Trimming stripped 0 bases from V and 9 bases from J, with 18 bases between. This CDR3 reads CSARDRGGGGPEQFF. DNA of the CDR3: TGCAGTGCTAGAGATCGCGGGGGAGGGGGCCCTGAGCAGTTCTTC.

This clonotype was found a few times. V is TRBV28 and J is TRBJ2-7; D gene uncertain. Germline CDR1 MDHEN, CDR2 SYDVKM. CDR3 size: 11 residues. The V end lost 6 bases, the J end lost 10 bases, and 13 bases lay between the germline ends. DNA for the CDR3: TGTGCCAGCAGCTTTCTTGACTCCCAGTACTTC. It codes for CASSFLDSQYF.